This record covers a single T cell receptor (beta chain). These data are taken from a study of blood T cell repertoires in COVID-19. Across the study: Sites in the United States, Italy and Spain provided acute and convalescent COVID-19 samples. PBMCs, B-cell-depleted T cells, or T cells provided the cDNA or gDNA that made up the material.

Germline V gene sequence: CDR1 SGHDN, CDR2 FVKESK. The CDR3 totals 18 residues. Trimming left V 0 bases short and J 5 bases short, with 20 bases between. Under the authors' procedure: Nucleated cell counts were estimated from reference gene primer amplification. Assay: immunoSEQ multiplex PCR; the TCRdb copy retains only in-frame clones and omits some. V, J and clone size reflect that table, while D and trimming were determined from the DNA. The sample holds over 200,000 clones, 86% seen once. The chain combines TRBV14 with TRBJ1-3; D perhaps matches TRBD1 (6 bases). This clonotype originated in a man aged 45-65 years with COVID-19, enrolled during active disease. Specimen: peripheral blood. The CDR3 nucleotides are TGTGCCAGCAGCCAAGAGAAGGGGCAGGGGTTCTTGAGAAACACCATATATTTT. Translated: CASSQEKGQGFLRNTIYF. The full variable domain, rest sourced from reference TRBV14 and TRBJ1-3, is EAGVTQFPSHSVIEKGQTVTLRCDPISGHDNLYWYRRVMGKEIKFLLHFVKESKQDESGMPNNRFLAERTGGTYSTLKVQPAELEDSGVYFCASSQEKGQGFLRNTIYFGEGSWLTVV.